This T cell receptor (beta chain) was obtained from a study of T-cell reconstitution after alpha-beta-depleted transplantation in children. The CDR3 extends over 15 amino acids. The V gene's germline CDR1 is SNHLY and CDR2 FYNNEI. Between the trimmed V and J ends, which lost 5 bases and 5 bases, there was a span of 17 bases. This clonotype was picked up a small number of times. TCRbeta library construction was performed incorporating unique molecular identifiers. TCRdb independently ran MiXCR on the PCR reads; one entry per CDR3 protein. Of approximately 350,000 distinct CDR3 sequences in the sample, approximately 10% were seen once.

The origin of this receptor is a human donor who donated a stem cell graft to a child with acute lymphoblastic leukemia. The genes are TRBV2 and TRBJ2-3; D unclear. This material consisted of PBMCs from the stem cell graft donor, taken from the stem cell graft. CDR3 amino acids: CASSLWAAAGDTQYF. The CDR3 coding sequence is TGTGCCAGCAGTCTCTGGGCTGCCGCAGGAGATACGCAGTATTTT. Filled out from reference TRBV2 and TRBJ2-3, the complete variable domain reads EPEVTQTPSHQVTQMGQEVILRCVPISNHLYFYWYRQILGQKVEFLVSFYNNEISEKSEIFDDQFSVERPDGSNFTLKIRSTKLEDSAMYFCASSLWAAAGDTQYFGPGTRLTVL.